This TCR beta chain derives from a study of T-cell memory formation after mild COVID-19 (dated by TCRdb to the early 2020s). In terms of the full investigation: Most TCR sequence clusters were specific to one of the two donors. Longitudinal TCRalpha and TCRbeta repertoire sequencing tracked T-cell clones expanding and contracting after mild COVID-19 in two donors. The cohort was made up of two young adult volunteers, one female and one male, who were previously healthy. General findings and caveats noted by the study authors: Balanced CD4/CD8 phenotypes were observed for clones contracting from day 15 to 85, whereas a bias towards CD4+ was observed for a second wave of clones expanding from day 15 to 37. Some responding clones were detected in pre-infection memory, suggesting pre-existing cross-reactive memory T cells joined the SARS-CoV-2 response. Contracting CD4+ clones were found mainly in CM and EM memory subsets, while CD8+ clones were enriched in EMRA. The study covered only a couple of mild cases, and larger cohorts including severe cases with pre-infection samples were considered necessary. The second-wave clones that peaked on day 37 were not confirmed to be SARS-CoV-2 specific.

Sequencing was performed on an Illumina NovaSeq 6000. TCRalpha and TCRbeta cDNA libraries were built by 5'RACE with constant-segment primers, adding sample barcodes and unique molecular identifiers. Trizol reagent was used to extract RNA from every sample. Library amplification was performed in two PCR steps, and a second sample barcode and Illumina TruSeq adapters were introduced in the second step. Sequencing of the libraries was done on an Illumina NovaSeq, producing 2 x 150 bp paired-end reads. The paper's data handling went like this. With migec v1.2.7, reads were demultiplexed and then collapsed into UMI-guided consensus sequences. Using mixcr v2.1.11, UMI consensuses were aligned to TRA and TRB V and J templates and then assembled into clonotypes. A clonotype was counted as expanded or contracted only when both edgeR and NoisET called the clonotype significant, with the noise models trained on biological replicates. For edgeR calls, the cutoffs were a false discovery rate-adjusted p below 0.01 and a log2 fold-change threshold of 1. As an exploratory analysis of dynamics, PCA with hierarchical clustering was applied to max-normalized trajectories of the 1000 most abundant clonotypes. Separately sequenced CD4+ and CD8+ repertoires were used to assign a CD4 or CD8 phenotype to each responding clone. TCRdb reprocessed the public reads (quality trimming at Q25 with fastp, clone calling with MiXCR) and kept in-frame beta chains. Each CDR3 protein appears once, grouped with its most common genes and DNA. The V and J calls here are based on TCRdb, not the publication. A total of just under 150,000 distinct CDR3 sequences appear in this sample, about 6.1% of them only once. The leading ten clones occupy about 2% of the sample.

Ficoll-Paque density gradient centrifugation was used to isolate PBMCs. Relative to germline, V is 2 bases shorter and J is 8 bases shorter, with 18 bases between their ends. CDR1 and CDR2 were assigned from the germline V gene as SQVTM and ANQGSEA. Inclusive of the bounding cysteine and phenylalanine, the CDR3 is 14 residues long. The retained sequence is limited to the CDR3, 42 bases, with the frame set at the first base. Note on this clonotype: What this receptor recognizes is not known. Base qualities were left out, and no much larger clone turns up one base away.

Recombination joined TRBV29-1 with TRBJ1-2; the best D guess is TRBD1, with 5 bases matching. The sequenced sample consisted of PBMCs or a T cell subset sorted from them (not recorded which). This clonotype was obtained from an adult woman who had mild COVID-19 (a few samples of this study predate the infection). The sample titles of this study are shuffled in the database, so cell type and time point are left out; the donor was told from shared clones. CDR3 reads: CSVERGSNFVGYTF. Here is the DNA: TGCAGCGTTGAAAGGGGATCGAATTTCGTGGGCTACACCTTC.